This T cell receptor beta chain was identified in a study of PD-1 blockade in classical Hodgkin lymphoma. Comments on this clone: Its antigen is as yet unknown.

In germline, CDR1 is SGHAT, CDR2 FQNNGV. The CDR3 consists of 16 residues. After removal of 3 bases from V and 6 bases from J, the junction contained 6 bases not matched to a gene. Clones were sequenced by immunoSEQ multiplex PCR, and TCRdb holds only the in-frame ones, with some missing. This table holds 45,000 to 55,000 clones, 73% found once. After autologous stem cell transplantation all patients relapsed, and prior brentuximab vedotin exposure differed between cohorts. Findings and caveats of the study: CD4+ TCR diversity climbed significantly by C4D1, unlike CD8+ TCR diversity.

The material sequenced was peripheral blood mononuclear cells (PBMCs), taken before the second cycle of nivolumab. The chain recombines TRBV11-2 with TRBJ2-1; 12 positions match TRBD2. The TCR originated in a human donor with classical Hodgkin lymphoma. The CDR3 DNA follows: TGTGCCAGCAGCTTTATCAGACTAGCGGGAGTCAATGAGCAGTTCTTC. Translation gives CASSFIRLAGVNEQFF.